This T cell receptor beta chain came from a study of T cells in Graves' hyperthyroidism and ophthalmopathy. Overall study findings and caveats: Ophthalmopathy was distinguished from stable hyperthyroidism by 13 V-J signatures.

The germline V gene has CDR1 DFQATT and CDR2 SNEGSKA (reference sequence). The CDR3 runs to 10 residues. Regions amplified from RNA transcripts were the TCR beta CDR3 regions. First-round RT-PCR of the TCR CDR3 relied on the HTBI primer set. One entry per CDR3 protein results from TCRdb running MiXCR on the multiplex PCR reads. The sample has some 500,000 distinct CDR3 sequences, 13% to 15% seen once. Turning to this clonotype: Its cognate antigen is unknown. At one boundary the junction diverges from the germline segment, which might be a read error.

The sample consisted of blood. The source of this sequence is a woman aged 18-30 years with Graves' hyperthyroidism. The genes are TRBV20-1 and TRBJ2-1; D gene ambiguous. CDR3 nucleotide sequence: TGCAGTGCTGGAGAACTTGAGCAGTTCTTC. This codes for CSAGELEQFF.